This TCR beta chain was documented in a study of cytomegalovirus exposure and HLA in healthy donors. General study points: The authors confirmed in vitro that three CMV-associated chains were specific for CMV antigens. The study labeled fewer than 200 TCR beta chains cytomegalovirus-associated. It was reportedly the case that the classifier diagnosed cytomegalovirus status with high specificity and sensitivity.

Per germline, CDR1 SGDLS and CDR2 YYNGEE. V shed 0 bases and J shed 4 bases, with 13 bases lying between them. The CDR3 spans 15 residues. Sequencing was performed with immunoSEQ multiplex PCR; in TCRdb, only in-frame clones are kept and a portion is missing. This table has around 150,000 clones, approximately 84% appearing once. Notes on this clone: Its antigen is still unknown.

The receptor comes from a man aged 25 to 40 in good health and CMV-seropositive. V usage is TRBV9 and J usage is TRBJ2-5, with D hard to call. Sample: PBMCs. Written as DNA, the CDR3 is TGTGCCAGCAGCGTAGTAAACGAGGTAGGAGAGACCCAGTACTTC. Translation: CASSVVNEVGETQYF.